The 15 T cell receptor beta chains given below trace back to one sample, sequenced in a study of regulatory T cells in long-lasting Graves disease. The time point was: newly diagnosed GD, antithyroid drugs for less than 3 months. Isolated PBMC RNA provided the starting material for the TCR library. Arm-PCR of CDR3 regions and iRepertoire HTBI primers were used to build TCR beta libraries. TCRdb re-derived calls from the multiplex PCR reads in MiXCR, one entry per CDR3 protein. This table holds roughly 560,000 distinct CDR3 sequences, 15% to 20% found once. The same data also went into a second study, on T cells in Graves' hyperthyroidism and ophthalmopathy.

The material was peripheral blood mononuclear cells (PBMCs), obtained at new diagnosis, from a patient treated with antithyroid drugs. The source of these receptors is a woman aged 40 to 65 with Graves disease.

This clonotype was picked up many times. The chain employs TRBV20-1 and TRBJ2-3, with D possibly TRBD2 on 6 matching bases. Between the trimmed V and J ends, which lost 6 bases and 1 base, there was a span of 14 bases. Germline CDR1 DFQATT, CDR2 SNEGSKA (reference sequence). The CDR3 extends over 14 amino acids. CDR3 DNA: TGCAGTGCCGAAAGCGGAGGGGGCACAGATACGCAGTATTTT. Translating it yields CSAESGGGTDTQYF.

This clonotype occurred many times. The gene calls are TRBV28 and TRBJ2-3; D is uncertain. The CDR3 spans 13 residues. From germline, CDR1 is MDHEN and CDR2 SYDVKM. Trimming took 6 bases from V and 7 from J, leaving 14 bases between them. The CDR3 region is CASSPLLGNTQYF. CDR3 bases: TGTGCCAGCAGCCCCCTCTTGGGGAATACGCAGTATTTT.

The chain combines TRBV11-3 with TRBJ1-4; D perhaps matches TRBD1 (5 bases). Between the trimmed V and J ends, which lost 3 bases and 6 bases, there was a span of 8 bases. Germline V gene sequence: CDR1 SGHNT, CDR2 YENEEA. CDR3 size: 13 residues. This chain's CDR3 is CASSFSGDEKLFF. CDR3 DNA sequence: TGTGCCAGCAGCTTCTCGGGGGATGAAAAACTGTTTTTT. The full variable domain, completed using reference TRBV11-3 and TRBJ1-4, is EAGVVQSPRYKIIEKKQPVAFWCNPISGHNTLYWYLQNLGQGPELLIRYENEEAVDDSQLPKDRFSAERLKGVDSTLKIQPAELGDSAVYLCASSFSGDEKLFFGSGTQLSVL.

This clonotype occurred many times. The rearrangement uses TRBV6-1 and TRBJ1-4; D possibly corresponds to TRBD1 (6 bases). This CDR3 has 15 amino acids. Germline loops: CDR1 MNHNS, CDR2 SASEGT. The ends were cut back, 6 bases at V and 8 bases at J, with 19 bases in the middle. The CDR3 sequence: CASRERDIPGEKLFF. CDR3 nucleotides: TGTGCCAGCAGAGAACGGGACATCCCTGGGGAAAAACTGTTTTTT.

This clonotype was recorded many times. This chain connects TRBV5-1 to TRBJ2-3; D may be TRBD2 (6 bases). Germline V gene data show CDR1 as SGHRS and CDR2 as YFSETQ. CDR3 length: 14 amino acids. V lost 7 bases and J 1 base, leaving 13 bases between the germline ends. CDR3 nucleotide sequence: TGCGCCAGCGGATGGGGGGAACGCACAGATACGCAGTATTTT. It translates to CASGWGERTDTQYF. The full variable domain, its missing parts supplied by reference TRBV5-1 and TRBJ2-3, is KAGVTQTPRYLIKTRGQQVTLSCSPISGHRSVSWYQQTPGQGLQFLFEYFSETQRNKGNFPGRFSGRQFSNSRSEMNVSTLELGDSALYLCASGWGERTDTQYFGPGTRLTVL.

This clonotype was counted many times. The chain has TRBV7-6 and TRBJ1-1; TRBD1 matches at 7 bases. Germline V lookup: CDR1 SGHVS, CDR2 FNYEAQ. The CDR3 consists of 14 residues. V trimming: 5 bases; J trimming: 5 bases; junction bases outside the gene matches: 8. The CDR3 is CASSPDRVWTEAFF. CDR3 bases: TGTGCCAGCAGCCCCGACAGGGTTTGGACTGAAGCTTTCTTT.

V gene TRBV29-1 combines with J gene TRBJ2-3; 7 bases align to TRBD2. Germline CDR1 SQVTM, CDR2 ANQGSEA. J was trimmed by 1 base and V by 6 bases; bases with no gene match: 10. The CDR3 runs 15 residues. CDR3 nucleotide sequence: TGCAGCGTACGTCTTGTCGCGGGGGGCACAGATACGCAGTATTTT. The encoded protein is CSVRLVAGGTDTQYF.

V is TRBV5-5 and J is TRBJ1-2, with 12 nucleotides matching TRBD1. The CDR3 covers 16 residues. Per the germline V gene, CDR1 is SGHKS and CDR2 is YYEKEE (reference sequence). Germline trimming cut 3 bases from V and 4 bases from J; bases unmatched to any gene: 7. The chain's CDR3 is CASSWGDRGPTYGYTF. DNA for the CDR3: TGTGCCAGCAGCTGGGGGGACAGGGGGCCTACCTATGGCTACACCTTC.

CDR3 sequence reads: CASSQDGDRQAFF. CDR3 coding DNA: TGCGCCAGCAGCCAAGATGGAGACAGGCAAGCTTTCTTT. This chain links TRBV4-1 with TRBJ1-1; D perhaps matches TRBD1 (6 bases). Germline V gene lookup returns CDR1 MGHRA and CDR2 YSYEKL. CDR3 length: 13 amino acids. Trimming took 0 bases from V and 9 from J, leaving 11 bases between them.

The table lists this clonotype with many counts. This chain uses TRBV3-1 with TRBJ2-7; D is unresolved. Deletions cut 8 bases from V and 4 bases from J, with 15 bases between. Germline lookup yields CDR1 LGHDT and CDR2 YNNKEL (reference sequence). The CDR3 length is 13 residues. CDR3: CASSPPSPYEQYF. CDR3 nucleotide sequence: TGTGCCAGCTCACCACCGTCTCCTTACGAGCAGTACTTC.

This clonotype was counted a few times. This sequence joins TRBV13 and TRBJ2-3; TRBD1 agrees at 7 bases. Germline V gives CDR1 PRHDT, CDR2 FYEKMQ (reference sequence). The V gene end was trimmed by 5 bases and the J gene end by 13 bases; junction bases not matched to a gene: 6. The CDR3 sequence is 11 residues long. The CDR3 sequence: CASSRGQVEYF. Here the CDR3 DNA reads TGTGCCAGCAGCCGCGGACAGGTCGAGTATTTT.

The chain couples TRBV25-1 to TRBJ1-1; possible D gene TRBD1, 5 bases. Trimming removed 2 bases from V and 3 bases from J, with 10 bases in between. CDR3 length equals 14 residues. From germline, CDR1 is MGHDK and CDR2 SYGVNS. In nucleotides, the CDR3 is TGTGCCAGCAGTGAACAGGGTGAGGACACTGAAGCTTTCTTT. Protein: CASSEQGEDTEAFF.

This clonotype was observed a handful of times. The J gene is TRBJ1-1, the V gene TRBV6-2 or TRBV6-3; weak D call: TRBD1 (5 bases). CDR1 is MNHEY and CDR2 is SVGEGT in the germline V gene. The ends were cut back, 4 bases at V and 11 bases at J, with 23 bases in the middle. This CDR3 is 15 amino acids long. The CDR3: CASSSIGAADLRAFF. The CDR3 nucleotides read TGTGCCAGCAGTTCCATAGGGGCGGCGGATTTAAGGGCTTTCTTT.

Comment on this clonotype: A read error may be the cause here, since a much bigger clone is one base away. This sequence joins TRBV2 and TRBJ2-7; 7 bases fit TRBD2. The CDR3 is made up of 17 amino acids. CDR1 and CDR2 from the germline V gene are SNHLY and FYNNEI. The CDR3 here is CASSSPGGTSYGYERYF. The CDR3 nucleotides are TGTGCCAGCAGTTCCCCGGGAGGCACCTCTTATGGTTACGAGCGGTACTTC.

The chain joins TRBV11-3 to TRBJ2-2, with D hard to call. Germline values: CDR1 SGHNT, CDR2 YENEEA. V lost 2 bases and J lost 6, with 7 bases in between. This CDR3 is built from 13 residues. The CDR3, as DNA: TGTGCCAGCAGCTTAAGAGGCTCCGGGGAGCTGTTTTTT. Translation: CASSLRGSGELFF.